The T cell receptor beta chain described here comes from a study of monozygotic twins with cystic fibrosis. The study's findings and limits: J usage was most co-twin-similar in 8 of 16 pairs, V in 13. Monozygotic CF twins shared more identical nucleotide clonotypes than unrelated patients.

The germline CDR1 and CDR2 sequences are SGHRS and YFSETQ. The CDR3 totals 15 residues. The V end was cut by 4 bases, the J end by 1 base, with 12 bases between. This clone was seen just once. Its antigen is still unknown. Only in-frame clones appear in the TCRdb table, and some are missing; sequencing was by immunoSEQ multiplex PCR. This table holds 35,000 or so clones, approximately 84% found once. The chain couples TRBV5-1 to TRBJ1-5; TRBD1 is a possible D gene (5 bases). The specimen was blood. The receptor comes from a girl aged 2-10 years with cystic fibrosis. CDR3 sequence: CASSEAGISNQPQHF. The CDR3 DNA follows: TGCGCCAGCAGCGAGGCAGGGATAAGCAATCAGCCCCAGCATTTT.